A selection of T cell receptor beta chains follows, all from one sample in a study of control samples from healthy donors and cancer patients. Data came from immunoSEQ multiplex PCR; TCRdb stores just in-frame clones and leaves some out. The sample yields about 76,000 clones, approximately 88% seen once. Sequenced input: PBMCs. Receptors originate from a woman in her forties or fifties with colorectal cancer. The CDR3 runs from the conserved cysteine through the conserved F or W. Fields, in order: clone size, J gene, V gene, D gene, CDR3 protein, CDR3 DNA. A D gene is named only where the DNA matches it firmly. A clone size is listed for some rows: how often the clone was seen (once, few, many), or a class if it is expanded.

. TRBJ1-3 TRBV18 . CASSPGDTSGNTIYF TGTGCCAGCTCACCGGGCGACACGTCTGGAAACACCATATATTTT
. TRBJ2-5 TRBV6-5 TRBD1 CASSQDRVGTQYF TGTGCCAGCTCCCAAGACAGGGTCGGGACCCAGTACTTC
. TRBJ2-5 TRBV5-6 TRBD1 CASSTAGQAEETQYF TGTGCCAGCAGCACCGCCGGACAGGCTGAAGAGACCCAGTACTTC
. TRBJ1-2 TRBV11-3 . CASSRRDGGGYTF TGTGCCAGCAGTCGCCGCGATGGGGGGGGCTACACCTTC
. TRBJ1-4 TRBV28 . CASKGTPLGEKLFF TGTGCCAGTAAGGGGACCCCGTTGGGGGAAAAACTGTTTTTT
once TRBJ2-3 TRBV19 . CASSIGSPRSTDTQYF TGTGCCAGTAGTATAGGTTCCCCAAGGAGCACAGATACGCAGTATTTT
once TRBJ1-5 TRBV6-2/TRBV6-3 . CASSYAGTNNQPQHF TGTGCCAGCAGTTACGCCGGGACAAACAATCAGCCCCAGCATTTT
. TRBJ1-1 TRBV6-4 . CASSEQAGVNTEAFF TGTGCCAGCAGTGAACAGGCGGGGGTGAACACTGAAGCTTTCTTT
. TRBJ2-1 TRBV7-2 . CASSPAPSNEQFF TGTGCCAGCAGCCCAGCCCCTAGCAATGAGCAGTTCTTC
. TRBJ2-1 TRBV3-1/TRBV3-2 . CASRSQRGLDNEQFF TGTGCCAGCAGATCTCAGAGGGGCCTAGATAATGAGCAGTTCTTC
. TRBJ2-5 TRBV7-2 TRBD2 CASSLSGARETQYF TGTGCCAGCAGCCTTAGCGGGGCCAGAGAGACCCAGTACTTC
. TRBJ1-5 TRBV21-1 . CASSKPPGHASQHF TGTGCCAGCAGCAAACCCCCAGGGCATGCATCCCAGCATTTT
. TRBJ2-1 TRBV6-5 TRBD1 CASSYGTGDQYEQFF TGTGCCAGCAGTTACGGGACAGGGGATCAATATGAGCAGTTCTTC
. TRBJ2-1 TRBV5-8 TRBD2 CASSLPTSGMPNYNEQFF TGTGCCAGCAGCTTACCGACTAGCGGGATGCCCAATTACAATGAGCAGTTCTTC
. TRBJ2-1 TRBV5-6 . CASSLGQNSYNEQFF TGTGCCAGCAGCTTGGGACAGAACTCCTACAATGAGCAGTTCTTC
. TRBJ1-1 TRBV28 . CASSPRRVGTEAFF TGTGCCAGCAGTCCTCGGAGGGTGGGCACTGAAGCTTTCTTT
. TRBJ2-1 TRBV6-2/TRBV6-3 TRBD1 CASSYSGTGYNEQFF TGTGCCAGCAGTTATTCCGGGACAGGGTACAATGAGCAGTTCTTC
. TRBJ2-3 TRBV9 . CASSPPGVLSTDTQYF TGTGCCAGCAGCCCTCCCGGGGTCCTTAGCACAGATACGCAGTATTTT
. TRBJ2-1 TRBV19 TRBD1 CASRSGTGYNEQFF TGTGCCAGTAGATCCGGGACAGGGTACAATGAGCAGTTCTTC
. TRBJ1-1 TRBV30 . CAWNYQGFGTEAFF TGTGCCTGGAACTATCAGGGGTTTGGCACTGAAGCTTTCTTT
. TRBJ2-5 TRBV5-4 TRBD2 CASSLLAGGPETQYF TGTGCCAGCAGCTTGTTAGCGGGGGGGCCGGAGACCCAGTACTTC
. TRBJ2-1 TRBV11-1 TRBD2 CAGSTLAGDYNEQFF TGTGCCGGCAGCACACTAGCGGGGGACTACAATGAGCAGTTCTTC
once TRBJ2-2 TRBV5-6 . CASSLVGGANTGELFF TGTGCCAGCAGCTTGGTGGGGGGAGCGAACACCGGGGAGCTGTTTTTT
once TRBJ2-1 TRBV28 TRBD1 CASSQGQGANEQFF TGTGCCAGCAGCCAGGGACAGGGGGCAAATGAGCAGTTCTTC
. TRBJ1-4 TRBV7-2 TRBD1 CASSRSGQGGEKLFF TGTGCCAGCAGCCGGTCGGGACAGGGAGGTGAAAAACTGTTTTTT
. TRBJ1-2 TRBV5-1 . CASSPQQDIYGYTF TGCGCCAGCAGCCCGCAACAGGATATCTATGGCTACACCTTC
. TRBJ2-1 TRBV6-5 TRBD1 CASSQRDREEWEQFF TGTGCCAGCAGCCAAAGGGACAGGGAGGAATGGGAGCAGTTCTTC
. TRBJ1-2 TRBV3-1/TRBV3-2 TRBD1 CASSQFRDSRYTF TGTGCCAGCAGCCAATTCCGGGACAGTCGTTACACCTTC
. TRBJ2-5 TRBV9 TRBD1 CASSDTPGQGLQETQYF TGTGCCAGCAGTGACACTCCGGGACAGGGCCTGCAAGAGACCCAGTACTTC
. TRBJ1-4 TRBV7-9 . CASSPTGMLGEKLFF TGTGCCAGCAGCCCCACAGGGATGTTGGGTGAAAAACTGTTTTTT
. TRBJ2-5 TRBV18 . CASSPGGGRETQYF TGTGCCAGCTCACCAGGAGGGGGTAGGGAGACCCAGTACTTC
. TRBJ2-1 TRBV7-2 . CASSLTGHGGEQFF TGTGCCAGCAGCTTAACAGGACACGGAGGTGAGCAGTTCTTC
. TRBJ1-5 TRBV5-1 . CASSLDGYSNQPQHF TGCGCCAGCAGTCTGGACGGTTATAGCAATCAGCCCCAGCATTTT